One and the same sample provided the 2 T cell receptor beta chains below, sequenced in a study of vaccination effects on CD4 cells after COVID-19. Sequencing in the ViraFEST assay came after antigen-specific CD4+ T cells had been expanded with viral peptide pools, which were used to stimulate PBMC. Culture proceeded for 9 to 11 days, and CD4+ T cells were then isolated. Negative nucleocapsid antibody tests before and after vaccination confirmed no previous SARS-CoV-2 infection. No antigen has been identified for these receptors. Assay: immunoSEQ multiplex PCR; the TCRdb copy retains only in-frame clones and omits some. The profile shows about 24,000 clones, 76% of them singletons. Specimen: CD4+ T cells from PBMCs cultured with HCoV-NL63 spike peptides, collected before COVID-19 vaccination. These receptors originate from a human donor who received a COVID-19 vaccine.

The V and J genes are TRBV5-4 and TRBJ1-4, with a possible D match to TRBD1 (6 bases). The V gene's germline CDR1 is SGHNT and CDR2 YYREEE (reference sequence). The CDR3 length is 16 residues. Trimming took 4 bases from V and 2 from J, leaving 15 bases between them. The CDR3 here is CASSPTGGGTNEKLFF. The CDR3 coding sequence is TGTGCCAGCAGCCCGACCGGGGGGGGCACTAATGAAAAACTGTTTTTT.

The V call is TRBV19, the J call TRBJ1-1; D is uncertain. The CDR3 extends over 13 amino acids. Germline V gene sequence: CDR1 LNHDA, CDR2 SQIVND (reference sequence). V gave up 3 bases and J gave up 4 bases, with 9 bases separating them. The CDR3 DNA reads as TGTGCCAGTAGTATTTCCGAGGCCACTGAAGCTTTCTTT. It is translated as CASSISEATEAFF. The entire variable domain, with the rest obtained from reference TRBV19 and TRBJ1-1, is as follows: DGGITQSPKYLFRKEGQNVTLSCEQNLNHDAMYWYRQDPGQGLRLIYYSQIVNDFQKGDIAEGYSVSREKKESFPLTVTSAQKNPTAFYLCASSISEATEAFFGQGTRLTVV.